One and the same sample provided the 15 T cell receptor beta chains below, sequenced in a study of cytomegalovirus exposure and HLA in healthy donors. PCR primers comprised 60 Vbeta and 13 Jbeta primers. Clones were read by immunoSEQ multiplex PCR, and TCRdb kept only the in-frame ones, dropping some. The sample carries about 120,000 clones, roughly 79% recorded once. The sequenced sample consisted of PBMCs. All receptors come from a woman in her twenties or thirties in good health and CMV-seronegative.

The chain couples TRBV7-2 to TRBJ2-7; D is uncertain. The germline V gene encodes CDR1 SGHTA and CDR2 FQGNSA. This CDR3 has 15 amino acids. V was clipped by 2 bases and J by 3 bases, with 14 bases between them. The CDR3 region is CASSLQVGTDYEQYF. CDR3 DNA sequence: TGTGCCAGCAGCTTACAGGTCGGAACCGACTACGAGCAGTACTTC.

CDR3: CASTAPSRAGNNEQFF. The CDR3 DNA reads as TGTGCCAGTACCGCTCCCAGCAGGGCGGGAAACAATGAGCAGTTCTTC. This sequence joins TRBV19 and TRBJ2-1, with D possibly being TRBD2 (6 bases). The CDR3 is 16 amino acids. CDR1 is LNHDA and CDR2 is SQIVND in the germline V gene (reference sequence). V dropped 7 bases and J dropped 5 bases, with 21 bases sitting between them. The full variable domain, rest sourced from reference TRBV19 and TRBJ2-1, is DGGITQSPKYLFRKEGQNVTLSCEQNLNHDAMYWYRQDPGQGLRLIYYSQIVNDFQKGDIAEGYSVSREKKESFPLTVTSAQKNPTAFYLCASTAPSRAGNNEQFFGPGTRLTVL.

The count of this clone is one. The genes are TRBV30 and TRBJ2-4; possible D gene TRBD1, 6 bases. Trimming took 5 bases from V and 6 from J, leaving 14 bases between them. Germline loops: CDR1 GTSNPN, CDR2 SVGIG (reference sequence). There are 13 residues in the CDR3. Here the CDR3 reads CAWQGSLRNIQYF. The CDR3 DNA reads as TGTGCCTGGCAGGGGTCCTTAAGAAACATTCAGTACTTC.

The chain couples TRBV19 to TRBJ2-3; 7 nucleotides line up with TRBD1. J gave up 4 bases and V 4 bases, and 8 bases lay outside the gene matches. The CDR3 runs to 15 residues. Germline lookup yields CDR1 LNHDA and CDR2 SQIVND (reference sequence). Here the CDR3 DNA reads TGTGCCAGTAGTACACGACAGGGTGGTTCAGATACGCAGTATTTT. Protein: CASSTRQGGSDTQYF. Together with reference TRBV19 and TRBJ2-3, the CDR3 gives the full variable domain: DGGITQSPKYLFRKEGQNVTLSCEQNLNHDAMYWYRQDPGQGLRLIYYSQIVNDFQKGDIAEGYSVSREKKESFPLTVTSAQKNPTAFYLCASSTRQGGSDTQYFGPGTRLTVL.

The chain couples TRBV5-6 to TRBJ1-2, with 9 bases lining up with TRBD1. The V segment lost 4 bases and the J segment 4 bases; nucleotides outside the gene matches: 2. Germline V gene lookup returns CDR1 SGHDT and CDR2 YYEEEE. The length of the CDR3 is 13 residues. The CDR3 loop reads CASSGQGRYGYTF. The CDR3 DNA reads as TGTGCCAGCAGCGGACAGGGGCGCTATGGCTACACCTTC.

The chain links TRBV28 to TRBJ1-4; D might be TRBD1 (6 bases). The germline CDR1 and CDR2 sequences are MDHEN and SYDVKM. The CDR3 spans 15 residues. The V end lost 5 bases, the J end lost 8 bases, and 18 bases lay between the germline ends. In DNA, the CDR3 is TGTGCCAGCAGTACACAGGGTATCGCTCGGGAAAAACTGTTTTTT. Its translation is CASSTQGIAREKLFF.

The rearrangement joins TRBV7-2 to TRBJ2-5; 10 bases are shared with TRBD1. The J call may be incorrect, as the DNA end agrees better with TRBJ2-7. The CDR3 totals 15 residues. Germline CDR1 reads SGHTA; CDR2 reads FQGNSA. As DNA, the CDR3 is TGTGCCAGCAGCTCGACCAGGACAGGGGGTTACGAGCAGTACTTC. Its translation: CASSSTRTGGYEQYF.

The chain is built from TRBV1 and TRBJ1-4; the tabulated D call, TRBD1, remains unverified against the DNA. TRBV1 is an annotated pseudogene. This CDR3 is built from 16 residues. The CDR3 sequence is CTSSHIYRGPREKLFF. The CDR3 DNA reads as TGCACCAGCAGCCATATATACAGGGGTCCTCGTGAAAAACTGTTTTTT.

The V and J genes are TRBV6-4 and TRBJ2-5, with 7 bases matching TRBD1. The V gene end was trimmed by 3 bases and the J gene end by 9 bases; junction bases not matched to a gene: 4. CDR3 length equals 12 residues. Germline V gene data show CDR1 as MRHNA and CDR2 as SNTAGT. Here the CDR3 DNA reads TGTGCCAGCAGTGAGGACAGGCTGCCCCAGTACTTC. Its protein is CASSEDRLPQYF.

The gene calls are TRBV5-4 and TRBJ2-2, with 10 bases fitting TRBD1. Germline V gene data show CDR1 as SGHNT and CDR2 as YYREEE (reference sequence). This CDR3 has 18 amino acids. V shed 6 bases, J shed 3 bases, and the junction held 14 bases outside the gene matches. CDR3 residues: CASNTDRGQHEDTGELFF. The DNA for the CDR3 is TGTGCCAGCAATACAGACAGGGGGCAGCATGAGGACACCGGGGAGCTGTTTTTT.

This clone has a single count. Here the CDR3 reads CASSFGFIDEQFF. The CDR3, as DNA: TGTGCCAGCAGCTTCGGGTTTATCGATGAGCAGTTCTTC. V is TRBV7-2 and J is TRBJ2-1; the D is unclear. CDR1 and CDR2 (germline): SGHTA, FQGNSA. Trimming shortened V by 3 bases and J by 8 bases, and 11 bases separated the two germline ends. The CDR3 has 13 amino acids. Based on the CDR3 plus reference TRBV7-2 and TRBJ2-1, the full variable domain is GAGVSQSPSNKVTEKGKDVELRCDPISGHTALYWYRQSLGQGLEFLIYFQGNSAPDKSGLPSDRFSAERTGGSVSTLTIQRTQQEDSAVYLCASSFGFIDEQFFGPGTRLTVL.

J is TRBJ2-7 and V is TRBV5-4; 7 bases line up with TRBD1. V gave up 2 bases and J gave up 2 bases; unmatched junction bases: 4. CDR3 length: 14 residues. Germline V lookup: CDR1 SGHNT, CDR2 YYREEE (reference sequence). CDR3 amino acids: CASSFNRGTYEQYF. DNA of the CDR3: TGTGCCAGCAGCTTTAACAGGGGAACCTACGAGCAGTACTTC. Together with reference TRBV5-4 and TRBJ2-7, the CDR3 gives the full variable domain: ETGVTQSPTHLIKTRGQQVTLRCSSQSGHNTVSWYQQALGQGPQFIFQYYREEENGRGNFPPRFSGLQFPNYSSELNVNALELDDSALYLCASSFNRGTYEQYFGPGTRLTVT.

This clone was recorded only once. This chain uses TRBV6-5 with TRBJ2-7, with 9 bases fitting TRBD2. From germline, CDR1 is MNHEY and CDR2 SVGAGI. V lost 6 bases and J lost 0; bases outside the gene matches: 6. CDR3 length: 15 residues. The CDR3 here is CASSSSGGSSYEQYF. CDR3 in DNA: TGTGCCAGCAGCTCAAGCGGGGGGTCCTCCTACGAGCAGTACTTC.

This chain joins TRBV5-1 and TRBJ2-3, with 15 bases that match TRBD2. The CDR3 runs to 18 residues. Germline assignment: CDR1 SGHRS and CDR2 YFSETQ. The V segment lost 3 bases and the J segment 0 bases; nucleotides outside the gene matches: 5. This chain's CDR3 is CASSYGLAGGGSTDTQYF. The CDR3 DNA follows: TGCGCCAGCAGCTATGGACTAGCGGGAGGGGGTAGCACAGATACGCAGTATTTT.

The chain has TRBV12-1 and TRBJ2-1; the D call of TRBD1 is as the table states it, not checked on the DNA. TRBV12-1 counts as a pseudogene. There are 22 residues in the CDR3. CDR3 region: CASSFRPGQGSGLSRGGNEQFF. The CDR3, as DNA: TGTGCCAGCAGCTTTAGGCCGGGACAGGGTTCGGGACTGAGCCGCGGCGGCAATGAGCAGTTCTTC.